A single sample gave rise to the 19 T cell receptor beta chains below, sequenced in a study of patients and donors after allogeneic stem cell transplantation. TCRdb reprocessed the RT-PCR reads via MiXCR and lists one record per CDR3 protein. The table has about a million distinct CDR3 sequences, roughly 18% seen once. Input material: blood, either unsorted or a sorted T cell fraction (not recorded which). These receptors were obtained from a human donor who was either an allogeneic HSCT recipient or a stem cell or donor lymphocyte infusion donor (not recorded which). It is not recorded whose cells these are; they may come from a transplant donor.

The sample holds a few counts of this clonotype. The CDR3: CASSLSLSGSRNEQFF. The CDR3 coding sequence is TGCGCCAGCAGCTTGTCCCTAAGCGGGAGTCGCAATGAGCAGTTCTTC. The chain combines TRBV5-1 with TRBJ2-1; 8 bases line up with TRBD2. The CDR3 covers 16 residues. Per germline, CDR1 SGHRS and CDR2 YFSETQ. V shed 1 base and J 6 bases; nucleotides not matched to a gene: 9.

This clonotype was observed many times. The chain has TRBV5-1 and TRBJ2-1, with 10 bases fitting TRBD2. Trimming at V came to 0 bases and at J to 4 bases, leaving 1 base not matched to a gene. Germline lookup yields CDR1 SGHRS and CDR2 YFSETQ. This CDR3 is 15 amino acids long. The CDR3 is CASSLELAGYNEQFF. The DNA for the CDR3 is TGCGCCAGCAGCTTGGAACTAGCGGGGTACAATGAGCAGTTCTTC.

The chain links TRBV12-3 or TRBV12-4 to TRBJ1-1; possibly TRBD1 for D (5 bases). There are 14 residues in the CDR3. Trimming removed 6 bases at V and 6 bases at J, with 17 bases between. The CDR3 coding sequence is TGTGCCAGCAGAACAGGATTCGGTGGGGCTGAAGCTTTCTTT. It is translated as CASRTGFGGAEAFF.

This clonotype was detected a few times. The genes are TRBV9 and TRBJ2-3, with TRBD2 matching 8 bases. V was pared by 3 bases and J by 3 bases, with 15 bases of the junction left unmatched. Germline V gene lookup returns CDR1 SGDLS and CDR2 YYNGEE. The CDR3 sequence is 18 residues long. The CDR3: CASSAPLLRREGTDTQYF. Here the CDR3 DNA reads TGTGCCAGCAGCGCGCCCCTCCTCCGCCGGGAGGGGACAGATACGCAGTATTTT.

The CDR3 reads CSVVRASRGTEAFF. The CDR3 DNA sequence: TGCAGCGTTGTTAGGGCTTCCAGGGGTACTGAAGCTTTCTTT. This chain connects TRBV29-1 to TRBJ1-1; a weak D match, TRBD1 (6 bases). Germline CDR1 reads SQVTM; CDR2 reads ANQGSEA. Trimming left V 4 bases short and J 5 bases short, with 17 bases between. The CDR3 has 14 residues.

J is TRBJ2-5 and V is TRBV5-5; 9 bases fit TRBD2. The CDR3 has 14 residues. The J segment lost 4 bases and the V segment lost 4 bases, leaving 5 bases of the junction unmatched. From germline, CDR1 is SGHKS and CDR2 YYEKEE (reference sequence). CDR3 loop: CASSRRTSVETQYF. The CDR3 coding sequence is TGTGCCAGCAGCCGGCGGACTAGCGTAGAGACCCAGTACTTC.

The rearrangement joins TRBV7-2 to TRBJ2-3; D uncertain. Germline lookup yields CDR1 SGHTA and CDR2 FQGNSA. The CDR3 covers 15 residues. The germline V and J ends were trimmed by 3 bases and 5 bases, with 15 bases remaining between them. Here the CDR3 reads CASSLLSTKVDTQYF. The DNA of the CDR3 is TGTGCCAGCAGCTTGCTATCCACAAAAGTAGATACGCAGTATTTT.

CDR3 residues: CATSETTPLQETQYF. CDR3 coding DNA: TGTGCCACCAGTGAGACAACTCCCCTGCAAGAGACCCAGTACTTC. V gene TRBV24-1 combines with J gene TRBJ2-5; D call uncertain. V lost 4 bases to trimming and J lost 2 bases, with 13 bases between them. In germline, CDR1 is KGHDR, CDR2 SFDVKD. The CDR3 has 15 residues.

This clonotype came up a few times. The chain is built from TRBV29-1 and TRBJ2-5, with D maybe TRBD2 (5 bases). The germline gives CDR1 SQVTM, CDR2 ANQGSEA. This CDR3 contains 12 residues. V was trimmed by 4 bases and J by 4 bases, leaving 10 bases between them. The CDR3 DNA reads TGCAGCGTTGTCGGGGATCGAGAGACCCAGTACTTC. It codes for CSVVGDRETQYF.

J is TRBJ1-1 and V is TRBV12-3 or TRBV12-4; D remains ambiguous. V lost 6 bases and J lost 10, with 9 bases in between. CDR3 length: 10 residues. The CDR3 loop is CASRGKGAFF. CDR3 DNA sequence: TGTGCCAGCAGGGGAAAGGGAGCTTTCTTT.

This clonotype was counted only a few times. This sequence joins TRBV7-9 and TRBJ1-1; 9 bases line up with TRBD1. The V gene end was trimmed by 5 bases and the J gene end by 2 bases; junction bases not matched to a gene: 9. The germline gives CDR1 SEHNR, CDR2 FQNEAQ (reference sequence). The CDR3 is made up of 16 amino acids. The CDR3, as DNA: TGTGCCAGCAGCCCACAGGGGGCGGTCCCCAACACTGAAGCTTTCTTT. Translation: CASSPQGAVPNTEAFF.

There are many counts of this clonotype. The chain carries TRBV12-3 or TRBV12-4 and TRBJ1-1; no clear D gene. Trimming removed 3 bases from V and 1 base from J, with 12 bases in between. The CDR3 is 15 residues long. This CDR3 is CASSFSSPTNTEAFF. Here the CDR3 DNA reads TGTGCCAGCAGTTTCTCATCTCCAACGAACACTGAAGCTTTCTTT.

This clonotype has ten or more counts. The chain joins TRBV6-5 to TRBJ1-1, with D hard to call. The CDR3 has 15 amino acids. The germline V gene has CDR1 MNHEY and CDR2 SVGAGI. Trimming took off 2 bases at V and 1 base at J, with 11 bases between the two ends. The CDR3 loop is CASSYGVTTNTEAFF. In nucleotides, the CDR3 is TGTGCCAGCAGTTACGGGGTAACTACGAACACTGAAGCTTTCTTT.

This clonotype was detected only a few times. The chain has TRBV18 and TRBJ2-7; weak D call: TRBD2 (6 bases). This CDR3 is 15 amino acids long. CDR1 and CDR2 from the germline V gene are KGHSH and LQKENI. Trimming removed 0 bases at V and 4 bases at J, with 13 bases between. In DNA, the CDR3 is TGTGCCAGCTCACCACCGATCGGGAGTAGGTACGAGCAGTACTTC. Translated, it gives CASSPPIGSRYEQYF.

The chain is built from TRBV12-3 or TRBV12-4 and TRBJ2-5, with 10 nucleotides matching TRBD2. The CDR3 totals 17 residues. With V trimmed by 2 bases and J by 1 base, 7 bases remained unmatched. The CDR3 spells CASSLTGGLAVQETQYF. CDR3 nucleotide sequence: TGTGCCAGCAGTTTAACCGGCGGACTAGCGGTCCAAGAGACCCAGTACTTC.

The CDR3 nucleotides are TGTGCCAGCAGACACGCAGGACAGGGGGCTTCGGTGGATGGCTACACCTTC. Translation gives CASRHAGQGASVDGYTF. The chain joins TRBV6-2 or TRBV6-3 to TRBJ1-2, with 11 bases fitting TRBD1. Trimming cost V 6 bases and J 6 bases; bases outside gene matches: 15. This CDR3 is built from 17 residues. Germline V gene sequence: CDR1 MNHEY, CDR2 SVGEGT.

A few counts support this clonotype. This sequence joins TRBV6-1 and TRBJ1-1; tentative D call: TRBD1 (5 bases). The germline V and J ends were trimmed by 5 bases and 2 bases, with 9 bases remaining between them. Germline CDR1 is MNHNS and CDR2 is SASEGT. The CDR3 runs to 13 residues. CDR3 region: CASSRQINTEAFF. CDR3 nucleotides: TGTGCCAGCAGTAGACAGATAAACACTGAAGCTTTCTTT.

This clonotype was recorded at least ten times. The chain couples TRBV29-1 to TRBJ1-1; no clear D gene. CDR1 is SQVTM, CDR2 ANQGSEA, per germline. Trimming removed 4 bases at V and 1 base at J, with 7 bases between. The CDR3 consists of 12 residues. Here the CDR3 reads CSVVSGNTEAFF. The CDR3 nucleotides read TGCAGCGTTGTGTCAGGGAACACTGAAGCTTTCTTT.

This chain uses TRBV9 with TRBJ2-7; 8 bases map to TRBD1. V shed 4 bases and J 3 bases; nucleotides not matched to a gene: 9. Germline loops: CDR1 SGDLS, CDR2 YYNGEE. This CDR3 spans 15 amino acids. CDR3 in DNA: TGTGCCAGCAGCCCGACGGACAGGGCTAACTACGAGCAGTACTTC. Encoded protein: CASSPTDRANYEQYF.